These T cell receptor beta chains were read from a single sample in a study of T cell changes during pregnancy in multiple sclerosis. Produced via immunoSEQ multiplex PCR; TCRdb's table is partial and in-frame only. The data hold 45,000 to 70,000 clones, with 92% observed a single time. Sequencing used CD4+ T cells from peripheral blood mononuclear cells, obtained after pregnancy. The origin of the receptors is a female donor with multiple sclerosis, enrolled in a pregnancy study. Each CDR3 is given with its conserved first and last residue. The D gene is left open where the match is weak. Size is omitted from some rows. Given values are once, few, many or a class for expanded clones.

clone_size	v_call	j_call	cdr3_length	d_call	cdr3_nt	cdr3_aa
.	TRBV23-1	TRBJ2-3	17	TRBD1	TGCGCCTCCCACACCCGAGGCAGGGGGAGTTGTCCAGATACGCAGTATTTT	CASHTRGRGSCPDTQYF
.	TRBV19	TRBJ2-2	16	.	TGTGCCAGTACAAAAGGAGCGGGCGCCAACACCGGGGAGCTGTTTTTT	CASTKGAGANTGELFF
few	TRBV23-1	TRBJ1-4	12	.	TGCGCCAGCGCAGGAAGAAATGAAAAACTGTTTTTT	CASAGRNEKLFF
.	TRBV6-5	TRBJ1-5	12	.	TGTGCCAGCAGTATACGGGGAGGGCCCCAGCATTTT	CASSIRGGPQHF
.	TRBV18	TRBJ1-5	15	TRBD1	TGTGCCAGCTCACCGGGACAGGGGGCGAGTCAGCCCCAGCATTTT	CASSPGQGASQPQHF
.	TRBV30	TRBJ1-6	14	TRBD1	TGTGCCTGCCATCCGGGACAGGGAAATTCACCCCTCCACTTT	CACHPGQGNSPLHF
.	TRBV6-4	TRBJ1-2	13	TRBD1	TGTGCCAGCAGTGCCCCAGGGGGATTCGGCTACACCTTC	CASSAPGGFGYTF
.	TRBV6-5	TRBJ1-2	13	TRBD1	TGTGCCAGCAGTCGACAGGGGGCTGGTGGCTACACCTTC	CASSRQGAGGYTF
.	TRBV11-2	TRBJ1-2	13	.	TGTGCCAGCAGCTCGGCGAACCTAGGCGGCTACACCTTC	CASSSANLGGYTF
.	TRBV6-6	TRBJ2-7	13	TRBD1	TGTGCCAGCAGCCAGGACAGGGTAACCAGGCAGTACTTC	CASSQDRVTRQYF
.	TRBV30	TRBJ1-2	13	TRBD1	TGTGCCTGGAGTGGGGACAGGGGGCGAGGCTACACCTTC	CAWSGDRGRGYTF
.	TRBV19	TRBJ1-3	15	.	TGTGCCAGTAGTATAGCCCCGACAGCTGGAAACACCATATATTTT	CASSIAPTAGNTIYF
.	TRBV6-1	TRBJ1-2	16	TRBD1	TGTGCCAGCAGTGAATTGGCAGGGGGCGGTCGGAGTGGCTACACCTTC	CASSELAGGGRSGYTF
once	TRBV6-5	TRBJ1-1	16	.	TGTGCCAGCAGTTACGAGGTCGCGCGGGGGAACACTGAAGCTTTCTTT	CASSYEVARGNTEAFF
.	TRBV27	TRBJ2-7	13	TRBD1	TGTGCCAGCGGGAATCACAGGGGTGGCGAGCAGTACTTC	CASGNHRGGEQYF
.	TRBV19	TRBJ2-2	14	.	TGTGCCAGTAGTATGACTAGTCGGAACGGGGAGCTGTTTTTT	CASSMTSRNGELFF
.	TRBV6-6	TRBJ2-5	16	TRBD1	TGTGCCAGCAGCCACGGGGACAGGCTCCTCCAAGAGACCCAGTACTTC	CASSHGDRLLQETQYF
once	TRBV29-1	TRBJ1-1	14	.	TGCAGCGCTACAGGGAGTCGGGGGAACACTGAAGCTTTCTTT	CSATGSRGNTEAFF
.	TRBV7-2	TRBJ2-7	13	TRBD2	TGTGCCAGCAGCTTAGGGGGGGGTTACGAGCAGTACTTC	CASSLGGGYEQYF
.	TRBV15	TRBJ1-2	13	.	TGTGCCACCAGCAGGGAGGACGGCTATGGCTACACCTTC	CATSREDGYGYTF
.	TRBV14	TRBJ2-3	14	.	TGTGCCAGCACTGCGGGATTTAGCACAGATACGCAGTATTTT	CASTAGFSTDTQYF
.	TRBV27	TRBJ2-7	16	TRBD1	TGTGCCAGCAGTCCTTTATCTGGGGCAGGGGGCTACGAGCAGTACTTC	CASSPLSGAGGYEQYF
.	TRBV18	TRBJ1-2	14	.	TGTGCCAGCTCACCCCGGCGGGGTTTTTATGGCTACACCTTC	CASSPRRGFYGYTF
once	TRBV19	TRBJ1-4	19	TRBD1	TGTGCCAGTAGGCCGGGACAGGGACGATTTTCTGCTCCGAATGAAAAACTGTTTTTT	CASRPGQGRFSAPNEKLFF
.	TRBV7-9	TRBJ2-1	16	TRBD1	TGTGCCAGCAGCTTAGTACTTGGACAGGGGGCAGGTGAGCAGTTCTTC	CASSLVLGQGAGEQFF
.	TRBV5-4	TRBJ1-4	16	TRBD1	TGTGCCAGCAGCTTGGCCGAGGACAGGGGTCATGAAAAACTGTTTTTT	CASSLAEDRGHEKLFF
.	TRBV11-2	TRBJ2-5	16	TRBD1	TGTGCCAGCAGCGTTACCGGGACAGGTAATTCGGAGACCCAGTACTTC	CASSVTGTGNSETQYF
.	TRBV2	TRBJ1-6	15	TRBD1	TGTGCCAGCAGTGACCCACAGGGGTGGAATTCACCCCTCCACTTT	CASSDPQGWNSPLHF
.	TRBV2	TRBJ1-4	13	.	TGTGCCACCTCCGGGGGGACTAATGAAAAACTGTTTTTT	CATSGGTNEKLFF
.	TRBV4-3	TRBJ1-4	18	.	TGCGCCAGCAGCCAAGGTCTCCCGGGGTTCCATACTAATGAAAAACTGTTTTTT	CASSQGLPGFHTNEKLFF
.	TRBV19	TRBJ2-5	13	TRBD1	TGTGCCAGTAGGGACAGGGGGGAAGAGACCCAGTACTTC	CASRDRGEETQYF